The entry below gives a single T cell receptor (beta chain) sequence along with its context. Its matching antigen is unknown. The germline V gene encodes CDR1 SGDLS and CDR2 YYNGEE. The V end lost 0 bases, the J end lost 10 bases, and 14 bases lay between the germline ends. The CDR3 loop spans 15 amino acids. The record originates from a study of cytomegalovirus exposure and HLA in healthy donors. The PCR ran on 60 Vbeta and 13 Jbeta primers. Using immunoSEQ multiplex PCR, the repertoire was profiled, and TCRdb retains in-frame clones only, with some absent. This repertoire shows 150,000 to 200,000 clones, approximately 81% found once; its top ten account for around 2.1%. Healthy individuals who donated bone marrow served as the donors. Findings and limits, study-wide: Highly shared sequence variants in one cluster were likely a sequencing artifact. About 90% or about 30% of the time was how often most TCR beta V segments were productive, according to an earlier analysis. TCR beta sequences numbering more than 15,000 were associated with HLA alleles at 0.05 false discovery rate in a later analysis.

Sequencing was carried out using PBMCs. This receptor was identified in a woman in her late teens or twenties in good health and CMV-seropositive. This chain uses TRBV9 with TRBJ1-6; D possibly corresponds to TRBD1 (5 bases). CDR3 nucleotide sequence: TGTGCCAGCAGCGTAGAGGGGCAGGGTAACTCACCCCTCCACTTT. Residues: CASSVEGQGNSPLHF.